Included here is one T cell receptor beta chain sequence, with context. Its matching antigen is unknown. Germline CDR1 SGHAT, CDR2 FQNNGV. V lost 3 bases and J 3 bases, leaving 8 bases between the germline ends. This CDR3 contains 13 residues. As to treatment: about 20 received Ad26.COV2.S at low or high dose, single or two shots; 5 received placebo; per-sample allocation not given. Samples came from day 63 after the first vaccine or placebo injection. The data were produced by immunoSEQ multiplex PCR, yet TCRdb's version contains in-frame clones alone and is incomplete. The repertoire has a few hundred thousand clones, around nine tenths of them found once; the top ten carry less than 4.5%. These data originate in a study of Ad26.COV2.S vaccination and SARS-CoV-2 variants. Study overall: Ad26.COV2.S given intramuscularly, once or twice 56 days apart.

Notes on the study in general: Measurement of non-spike TCR breadth gave similar results in vaccine and placebo recipients. Reportedly, after vaccination the spike-specific CD8+ and CD4+ T cell responses displayed substantial breadth.

The chain combines TRBV11-2 with TRBJ1-1, with a possible D match to TRBD1 (5 bases). Here the sequenced sample was peripheral blood, taken in a trial of Ad26.COV2.S vaccine versus placebo. This clonotype was sampled from a person between 18 and 65 years old who received the Ad26.COV2.S COVID-19 vaccine or a placebo. The CDR3 bases are TGTGCCAGCAGCTTCGGCAGGGACACTGAAGCTTTCTTT. This gives the protein CASSFGRDTEAFF.